The 21 T cell receptor beta chains in this list originate from one sample, sequenced in a study of blood T cell repertoires in COVID-19. Method: immunoSEQ multiplex PCR; TCRdb's copy keeps in-frame clones and lacks some. The sample shows roughly 150,000 clones, approximately 80% of them seen only once. Source material: peripheral blood. The receptors were gathered from a woman older than 75 with active or convalescent COVID-19.

The V and J genes are TRBV18 and TRBJ1-5, with 9 bases matching TRBD1. V lost 6 bases to trimming and J lost 6 bases; unmatched junction nucleotides: 9. Germline V gene data show CDR1 as KGHSH and CDR2 as LQKENI. There are 15 residues in the CDR3. For the CDR3, the DNA is TGTGCCAGCTCGTCCTCTGGGACAGGGCTTCAGCCCCAGCATTTT. This codes for CASSSSGTGLQPQHF.

This clone was picked up one time. V and J are TRBV6-1 and TRBJ2-5; D possibly corresponds to TRBD2 (6 bases). Germline V gives CDR1 MNHNS, CDR2 SASEGT. Between the trimmed V and J ends, which lost 4 bases and 4 bases, there was a span of 13 bases. The CDR3 loop spans 14 amino acids. The CDR3 is CASSGDLGRETQYF. The CDR3 nucleotides are TGTGCCAGCAGTGGGGACTTGGGGAGAGAGACCCAGTACTTC.

The chain links TRBV19 to TRBJ2-6, with D possibly being TRBD2 (5 bases). This CDR3 has 14 residues. Trimming cost V 6 bases and J 4 bases, with 10 bases left between them. Germline V gene data show CDR1 as LNHDA and CDR2 as SQIVND (reference sequence). The CDR3 region has the DNA TGTGCCAGTAGAACGGGGTTCGGGGCCAACGTCCTGACTTTC. Its protein is CASRTGFGANVLTF. Based on the CDR3 plus reference TRBV19 and TRBJ2-6, the full variable domain is DGGITQSPKYLFRKEGQNVTLSCEQNLNHDAMYWYRQDPGQGLRLIYYSQIVNDFQKGDIAEGYSVSREKKESFPLTVTSAQKNPTAFYLCASRTGFGANVLTFGAGSRLTVL.

This chain joins TRBV29-1 and TRBJ1-1, with 8 bases aligning to TRBD1. The J segment lost 1 base and the V segment lost 5 bases, leaving 9 bases of the junction unmatched. Germline V CDR1 and CDR2: SQVTM, ANQGSEA. The CDR3 sequence is 15 residues long. This CDR3 reads CSVYNAGTGNTEAFF. The CDR3, as DNA: TGCAGCGTTTACAACGCCGGGACAGGGAACACTGAAGCTTTCTTT.

V gene TRBV7-9 combines with J gene TRBJ2-3; D not resolved. Trimming removed 5 bases from V and 4 bases from J, with 7 bases in between. The CDR3 is made up of 12 amino acids. In germline, CDR1 is SEHNR, CDR2 FQNEAQ (reference sequence). The CDR3 DNA reads as TGTGCCAGCAGCCCTATTCCAGATACGCAGTATTTT. This gives the protein CASSPIPDTQYF.

This chain uses TRBV28 with TRBJ2-1; 10 positions match TRBD2. The CDR3 length is 17 residues. V was pared by 5 bases and J by 5 bases, with 12 bases of the junction left unmatched. Germline assignment: CDR1 MDHEN and CDR2 SYDVKM. This CDR3 reads CASSLLSGGTFDNEQFF. DNA for the CDR3: TGTGCCAGCAGTCTCCTTAGCGGGGGGACTTTTGACAATGAGCAGTTCTTC.

V is TRBV9 and J is TRBJ1-1; maybe TRBD1 (5 bases). The germline CDR1 and CDR2 sequences are SGDLS and YYNGEE. There are 15 residues in the CDR3. The ends were cut back, 4 bases at V and 3 bases at J, with 16 bases in the middle. The CDR3 DNA follows: TGTGCCAGCAGCCCCCAAATCCGGGGGGACACTGAAGCTTTCTTT. It translates to CASSPQIRGDTEAFF.

The rearrangement joins TRBV19 to TRBJ1-5; unclear D gene. There are 15 residues in the CDR3. Germline V lookup: CDR1 LNHDA, CDR2 SQIVND (reference sequence). V shed 0 bases and J shed 6 bases, with 12 bases lying between them. CDR3 sequence: CASSIDGIAGQPQHF. The CDR3 region has the DNA TGTGCCAGTAGTATAGATGGTATAGCGGGTCAGCCCCAGCATTTT.

The chain uses TRBV18 and TRBJ1-6; tentatively, D is TRBD1 (6 bases). The CDR3 is 18 amino acids. Germline lookup yields CDR1 KGHSH and CDR2 LQKENI. The germline V and J ends were trimmed by 5 bases and 0 bases, with 17 bases remaining between them. The CDR3 reads CASSYRDFRSSYNSPLHF. The CDR3 DNA follows: TGTGCCAGCTCATACAGGGATTTTAGGAGCTCCTATAATTCACCCCTCCACTTT.

The rearrangement links TRBV5-4 to TRBJ1-2; 12 positions match TRBD1. There are 15 residues in the CDR3. CDR1 is SGHNT and CDR2 is YYREEE in the germline V gene (reference sequence). The ends lost 4 bases at V and 7 bases at J; junction bases unmatched: 8. The CDR3 loop reads CASSGPGQGAGGYTF. CDR3 DNA sequence: TGTGCCAGCAGCGGACCGGGACAGGGGGCCGGTGGCTACACCTTC.

The chain joins TRBV6-6 to TRBJ2-3; D not resolved. V was pared by 4 bases and J by 5 bases, with 7 bases between. CDR3 length equals 12 residues. Germline V gene lookup returns CDR1 MNHNY and CDR2 SVGAGI (reference sequence). The CDR3 region has the DNA TGTGCCAGCAGTTTCACTATAGATACGCAGTATTTT. Amino acid sequence: CASSFTIDTQYF.

This clone was detected a few times. The chain has TRBV18 and TRBJ1-5, with 8 bases identical to TRBD1. This CDR3 has 14 amino acids. The J segment lost 6 bases and the V segment lost 3 bases, leaving 4 bases of the junction unmatched. Germline V lookup: CDR1 KGHSH, CDR2 LQKENI. CDR3: CASSPDREGQPQHF. DNA of the CDR3: TGTGCCAGCTCACCGGACAGGGAGGGTCAGCCCCAGCATTTT.

This sequence joins TRBV27 and TRBJ2-7; possibly TRBD1 for D (5 bases). CDR3 length equals 13 residues. CDR1 and CDR2 from the germline V gene are MNHEY and SMNVEV (reference sequence). Trimming removed 4 bases at V and 3 bases at J, with 10 bases between. CDR3 bases: TGTGCCAGCAGTTCCCCAGGGAACTACGAGCAGTACTTC. Residues: CASSSPGNYEQYF.

This sequence joins TRBV9 and TRBJ1-5, with D possibly matching TRBD1 (5 bases). The CDR3 sequence is 14 residues long. Germline values: CDR1 SGDLS, CDR2 YYNGEE. Trimming took off 2 bases at V and 5 bases at J, with 11 bases between the two ends. The CDR3 is CASSVDKADQPQHF. In DNA, the CDR3 is TGTGCCAGCAGCGTGGACAAGGCGGATCAGCCCCAGCATTTT.

In its sample, this clone was seen a few times. The rearrangement links TRBV11-2 to TRBJ1-1; D unresolved. Germline CDR1 reads SGHAT; CDR2 reads FQNNGV. The CDR3 length is 14 residues. V was shortened by 1 base and J by 5 bases, with 11 bases between the two germline ends. Here the CDR3 reads CASSLGSAGTEAFF. The CDR3 region has the DNA TGTGCCAGCAGCTTAGGATCTGCGGGGACTGAAGCTTTCTTT.

This clone was picked up a small number of times. The V and J genes are TRBV9 and TRBJ2-3, with 12 bases identical to TRBD2. The germline V gene encodes CDR1 SGDLS and CDR2 YYNGEE. V lost 1 base, J lost 2 bases, and 2 bases stayed unmatched. The CDR3 spans 16 residues. CDR3 region: CASSVRTSGTTDTQYF. The DNA for the CDR3 is TGTGCCAGCAGCGTACGGACTAGCGGGACCACAGATACGCAGTATTTT. Full variable domain (missing parts from reference TRBV9 and TRBJ2-3): DSGVTQTPKHLITATGQRVTLRCSPRSGDLSVYWYQQSLDQGLQFLIQYYNGEERAKGNILERFSAQQFPDLHSELNLSSLELGDSALYFCASSVRTSGTTDTQYFGPGTRLTVL.

The V gene is TRBV25-1, the J gene TRBJ2-7, with TRBD2 matching over 10 bases. The CDR3 is 14 residues long. Trimming took 6 bases from V and 6 from J; bases not matched to a gene: 8. Germline V lookup: CDR1 MGHDK, CDR2 SYGVNS. The CDR3 sequence: CASSGSGGAGEQYF. CDR3 sequence (DNA): TGTGCCAGCAGCGGAAGCGGGGGGGCTGGCGAGCAGTACTTC.

This clone appeared once. The V gene is TRBV6-2 or TRBV6-3, the J gene TRBJ1-5, with 11 bases identical to TRBD1. CDR3 length: 19 amino acids. The germline gives CDR1 MNHEY, CDR2 SVGEGT. The V and J ends lost 5 bases and 2 bases, in that order; junction bases with no gene match: 14. For the CDR3, the DNA is TGTGCCAGCAGTCTCCGGGACAGGGGGATAATGGGGGGCAATCAGCCCCAGCATTTT. Its translation: CASSLRDRGIMGGNQPQHF.

The V call is TRBV27, the J call TRBJ2-2, with D tentatively TRBD2 (5 bases). Trimming removed 5 bases at V and 3 bases at J, with 10 bases between. Germline CDR1 and CDR2: MNHEY and SMNVEV (reference sequence). This CDR3 comprises 14 residues. The CDR3 nucleotides are TGTGCCAGCAGTCCCCTGAGGGACACCGGGGAGCTGTTTTTT. It specifies CASSPLRDTGELFF.

The rearrangement links TRBV24-1 to TRBJ2-3, with 7 bases identical to TRBD2. The CDR3 loop spans 12 amino acids. The V gene's germline CDR1 is KGHDR and CDR2 SFDVKD. The V gene end was trimmed by 6 bases and the J gene end by 5 bases; junction bases not matched to a gene: 1. CDR3 in DNA: TGTGCCACCAGTTGGGGGGGAGATACGCAGTATTTT. Amino acid sequence: CATSWGGDTQYF.

With respect to this clone: An end of the junction differs from the germline gene, which may be a read error. The chain carries TRBV3-1 (or the pseudogene TRBV3-2) and TRBJ1-2, with a possible D match to TRBD1 (6 bases). Germline V gene sequence: CDR1 LGHDT, CDR2 YNNKEL (reference sequence). The CDR3 has 12 amino acids. Here the CDR3 reads CASTGQSYSYTF. CDR3 nucleotide sequence: TGTGCCAGCACTGGACAGTCCTATAGCTACACCTTC.